The 12 T cell receptor beta chains presented below share a single source sample, sequenced in a study of T cell clusters in autoimmune cytopenias. Multiplex touch-down PCR amplified TRB using TRB-A and TRB-B pools in one tube. TCRdb reanalyzed the multiplex PCR reads and collapses them to one entry per CDR3 protein, without DNA. The table lists 5,000 to 5,500 distinct CDR3 sequences. TRB amplification used around 270 ng of peripheral blood genomic DNA. The sequenced material came from peripheral blood. These TCRs come from a human donor with an autoimmune cytopenia or autoimmune hepatitis (not recorded which).

This rearrangement joins TRBV20-1 to TRBJ2-7; TCRdb lists TRBD2, though no DNA is available to test this call. The CDR3 is made up of 14 amino acids. The germline CDR1 and CDR2 sequences are DFQATT and SNEGSKA (reference sequence). The CDR3 loop is CSAGETSGAYEQYF.

This clonotype is classed as medium-sized (0.01 to 0.1%) by frequency. The chain joins TRBV20-1 to TRBJ1-4. Germline CDR1 is DFQATT and CDR2 is SNEGSKA (reference sequence). The CDR3 loop spans 16 amino acids. The CDR3 reads CSARGDGSATNEKLFF.

The genes are TRBV7-9 and TRBJ2-7; TCRdb picks TRBD1, but there is no DNA to check that call. The CDR3 is made up of 17 amino acids. Germline CDR1 is SEHNR and CDR2 is FQNEAQ (reference sequence). CDR3 loop: CASSWGTGTGISYEQYF.

This clonotype is labeled medium-sized based on frequency. The chain joins TRBV20-1 to TRBJ1-3. Germline lookup yields CDR1 DFQATT and CDR2 SNEGSKA (reference sequence). This CDR3 comprises 13 residues. The CDR3 sequence is CSAIDNSGNTIYF.

The chain joins TRBV20-1 to TRBJ1-1. CDR1 DFQATT and CDR2 SNEGSKA come from the germline V gene (reference sequence). This CDR3 comprises 12 residues. The CDR3 is CSARVVNTEAFF.

By frequency, this clonotype is medium-sized (0.01 to 0.1%). The chain has TRBV6-5 and TRBJ2-6; TCRdb's D call, TRBD1, is unchecked because there is no DNA. The CDR3 is made up of 17 amino acids. Looked up from germline, CDR1 is MNHEY and CDR2 is SVGAGI. CDR3 protein: CASSRGGRYSGANVLTF.

The chain recombines TRBV15 with TRBJ2-3; the D call of TRBD2 rests on TCRdb alone, since no DNA is present to check it. Germline CDR1 LNHNV, CDR2 YYDKDF (reference sequence). This CDR3 is 18 amino acids long. CDR3 residues: CATSRDHGTSGAADTQYF.

By frequency, this clonotype registers medium-sized. CDR3 protein: CASTRQGRTEAFF. This chain joins TRBV5-4 and TRBJ1-1; TCRdb's D gene call, TRBD1, goes unchecked for lack of DNA. Germline CDR1 reads SGHNT; CDR2 reads YYREEE (reference sequence). CDR3 length: 13 residues. The full variable domain, in which reference TRBV5-4 and TRBJ1-1 provide the parts outside the CDR3, is ETGVTQSPTHLIKTRGQQVTLRCSSQSGHNTVSWYQQALGQGPQFIFQYYREEENGRGNFPPRFSGLQFPNYSSELNVNALELDDSALYLCASTRQGRTEAFFGQGTRLTVV.

This clonotype shows up as medium-sized by frequency. The chain carries TRBV6-5 and TRBJ2-3; the D call of TRBD1 rests on TCRdb alone, since no DNA is present to check it. Germline-derived CDR1 and CDR2 are MNHEY and SVGAGI. The CDR3 is 15 amino acids. CDR3: CASSPGQGITDTQYF.

This chain links TRBV18 with TRBJ2-1; lacking DNA, the TRBD1 call made by TCRdb goes unchecked. Germline loops: CDR1 KGHSH, CDR2 LQKENI. This CDR3 spans 15 amino acids. The CDR3 is CASSPIQGAYNEQFF.

This chain uses TRBV11-2 with TRBJ2-1. The CDR3 has 14 amino acids. The germline V gene encodes CDR1 SGHAT and CDR2 FQNNGV. This CDR3 reads CASSFASSYNEQFF.

This clonotype ranks as medium-sized in terms of frequency. The chain is built from TRBV27 and TRBJ1-2; TCRdb outputs TRBD1, but without DNA this stays unchecked. The CDR3 consists of 17 residues. The V gene's germline CDR1 is MNHEY and CDR2 SMNVEV (reference sequence). The CDR3 here is CASSPLVSPGQNYGYTF.